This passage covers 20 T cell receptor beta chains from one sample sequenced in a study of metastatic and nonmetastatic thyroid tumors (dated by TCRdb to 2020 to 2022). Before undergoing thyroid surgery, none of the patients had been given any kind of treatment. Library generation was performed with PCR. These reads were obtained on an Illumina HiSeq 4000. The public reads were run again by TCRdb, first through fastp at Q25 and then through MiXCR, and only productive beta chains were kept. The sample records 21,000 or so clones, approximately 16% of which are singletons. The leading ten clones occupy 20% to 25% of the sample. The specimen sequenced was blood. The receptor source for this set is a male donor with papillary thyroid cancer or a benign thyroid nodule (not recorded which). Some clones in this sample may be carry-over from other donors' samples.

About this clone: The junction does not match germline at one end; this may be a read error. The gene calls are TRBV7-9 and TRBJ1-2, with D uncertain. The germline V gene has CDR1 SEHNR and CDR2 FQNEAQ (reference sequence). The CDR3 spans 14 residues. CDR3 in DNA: TGTGCCAGCAGCCCTTCGGCAACGAACTATGGCTACGCCTTC. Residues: CASSPSATNYGYAF.

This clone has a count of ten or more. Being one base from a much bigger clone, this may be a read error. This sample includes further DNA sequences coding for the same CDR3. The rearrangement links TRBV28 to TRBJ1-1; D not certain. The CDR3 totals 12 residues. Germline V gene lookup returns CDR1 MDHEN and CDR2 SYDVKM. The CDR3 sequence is CASHAPLGKAFF. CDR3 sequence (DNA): TGCGCCAGCCACGCTCCCCTGGGAAAAGCTTTCTTT. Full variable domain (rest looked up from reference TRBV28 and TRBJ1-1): DVKVTQSSRYLVKRTGEKVFLECVQDMDHENMFWYRQDPGLGLRLIYFSYDVKMKEKGDIPEGYSVSREKKERFSLILESASTNQTSMYLCASHAPLGKAFFGQGTRLTVV.

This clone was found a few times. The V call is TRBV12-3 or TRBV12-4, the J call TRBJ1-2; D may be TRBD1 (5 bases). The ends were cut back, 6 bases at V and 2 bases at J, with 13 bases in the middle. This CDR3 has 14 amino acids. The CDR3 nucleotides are TGTGCCAGCAGAATGGGACGAAACAACTATGGCTACACCTTC. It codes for CASRMGRNNYGYTF.

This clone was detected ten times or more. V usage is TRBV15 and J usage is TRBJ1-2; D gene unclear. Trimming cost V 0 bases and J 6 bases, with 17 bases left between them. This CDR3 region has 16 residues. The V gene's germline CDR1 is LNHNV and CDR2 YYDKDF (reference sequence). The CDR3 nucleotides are TGTGCCACCAGCAGAGATAAAATAACGACATCTCATGGCTACACCTTC. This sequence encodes CATSRDKITTSHGYTF.

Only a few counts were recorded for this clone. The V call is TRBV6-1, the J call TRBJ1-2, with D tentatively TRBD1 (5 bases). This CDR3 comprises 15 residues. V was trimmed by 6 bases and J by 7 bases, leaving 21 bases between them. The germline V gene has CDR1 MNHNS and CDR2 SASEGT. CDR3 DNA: TGTGCCAGCAGGTTCGGGGACGGAAGTTCCGGTGGCTACACCTTC. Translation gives CASRFGDGSSGGYTF.

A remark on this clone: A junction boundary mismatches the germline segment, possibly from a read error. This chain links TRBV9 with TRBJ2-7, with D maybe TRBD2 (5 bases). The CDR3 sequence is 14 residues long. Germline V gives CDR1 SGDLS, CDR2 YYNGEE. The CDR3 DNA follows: TGTACCAGCAGCCCCCTCGAGAGAGGGAACGAGCAGTACTTC. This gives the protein CTSSPLERGNEQYF. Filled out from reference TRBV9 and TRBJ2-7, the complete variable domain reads DSGVTQTPKHLITATGQRVTLRCSPRSGDLSVYWYQQSLDQGLQFLIQYYNGEERAKGNILERFSAQQFPDLHSELNLSSLELGDSALYFCTSSPLERGNEQYFGPGTRLTVT.

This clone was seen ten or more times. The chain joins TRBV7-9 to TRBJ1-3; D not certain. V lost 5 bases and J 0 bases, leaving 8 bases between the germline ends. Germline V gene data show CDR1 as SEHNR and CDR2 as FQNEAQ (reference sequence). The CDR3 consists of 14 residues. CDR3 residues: CASSPTISGNTIYF. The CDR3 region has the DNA TGTGCCAGCAGCCCGACAATCTCTGGAAACACCATATATTTT.

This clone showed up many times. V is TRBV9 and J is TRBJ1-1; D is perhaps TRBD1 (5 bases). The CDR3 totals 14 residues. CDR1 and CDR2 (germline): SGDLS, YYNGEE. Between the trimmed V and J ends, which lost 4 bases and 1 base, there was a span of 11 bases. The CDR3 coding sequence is TGTGCCAGCAGCCCTCCGACAGCGAACACTGAAGCTTTCTTT. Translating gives CASSPPTANTEAFF.

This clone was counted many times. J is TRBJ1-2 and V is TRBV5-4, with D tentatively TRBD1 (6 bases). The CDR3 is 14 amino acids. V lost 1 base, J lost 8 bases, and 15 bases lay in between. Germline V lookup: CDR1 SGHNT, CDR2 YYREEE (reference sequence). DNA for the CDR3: TGTGCCAGCAGCTTGAATGGGGGGCTAAGAGGCTACACCTTC. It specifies CASSLNGGLRGYTF.

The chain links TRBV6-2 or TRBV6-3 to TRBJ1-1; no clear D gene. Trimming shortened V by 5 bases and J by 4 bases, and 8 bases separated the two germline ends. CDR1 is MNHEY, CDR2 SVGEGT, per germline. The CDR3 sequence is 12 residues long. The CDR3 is CASSSGGTEAFF. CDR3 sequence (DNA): TGTGCCAGCAGTAGCGGCGGCACTGAAGCTTTCTTT.

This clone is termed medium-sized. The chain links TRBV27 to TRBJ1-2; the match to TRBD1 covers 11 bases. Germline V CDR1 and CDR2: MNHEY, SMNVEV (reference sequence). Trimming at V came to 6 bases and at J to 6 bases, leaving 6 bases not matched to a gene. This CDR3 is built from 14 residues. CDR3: CASSSDRGRNGYTF. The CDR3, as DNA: TGTGCCAGCAGCTCGGACAGGGGGCGTAATGGCTACACCTTC.

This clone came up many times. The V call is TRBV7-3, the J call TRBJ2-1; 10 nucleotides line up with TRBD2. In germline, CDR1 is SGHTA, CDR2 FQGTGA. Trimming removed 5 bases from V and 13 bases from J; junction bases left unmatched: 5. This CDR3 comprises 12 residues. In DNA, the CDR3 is TGTGCCAGCAGCCCCCTAGCGGGGGAACAGTTCTTC. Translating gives CASSPLAGEQFF.

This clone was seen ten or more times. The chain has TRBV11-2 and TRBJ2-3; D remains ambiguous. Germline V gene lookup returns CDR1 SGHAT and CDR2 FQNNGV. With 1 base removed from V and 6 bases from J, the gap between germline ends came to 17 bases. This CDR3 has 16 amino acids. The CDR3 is CASSLGGGSFDDTQYF. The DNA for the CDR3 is TGTGCCAGCAGCTTAGGGGGTGGCTCTTTCGACGATACGCAGTATTTT.

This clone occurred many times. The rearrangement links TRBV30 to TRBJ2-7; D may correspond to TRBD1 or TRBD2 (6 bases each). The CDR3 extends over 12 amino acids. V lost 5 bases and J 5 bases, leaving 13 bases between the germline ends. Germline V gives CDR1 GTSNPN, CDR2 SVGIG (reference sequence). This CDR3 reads CAWGPGGHEQYF. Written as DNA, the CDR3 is TGTGCCTGGGGCCCCGGGGGCCACGAGCAGTACTTC.

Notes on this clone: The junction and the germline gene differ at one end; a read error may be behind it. The CDR3 DNA reads TGTGCCAGCAGCTTAACAGGGGGGGCAGACTATTGCTACACCTTC. Translated: CASSLTGGADYCYTF. The chain has TRBV7-9 and TRBJ1-2; 8 bases line up with TRBD1. This CDR3 is built from 15 residues. Germline lookup yields CDR1 SEHNR and CDR2 FQNEAQ (reference sequence).

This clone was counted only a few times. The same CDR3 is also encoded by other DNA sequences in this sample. CDR3 region: CASSLEGGTQYF. DNA for the CDR3: TGTGCCAGCAGCCTAGAGGGGGGTACACAGTATTTT. V gene TRBV7-9 combines with J gene TRBJ2-3, with D tentatively TRBD1 or TRBD2 (6 bases each). Trimming left V 5 bases short and J 12 bases short, with 15 bases between. Germline V gene sequence: CDR1 SEHNR, CDR2 FQNEAQ (reference sequence). This CDR3 is 12 amino acids long. Full variable domain (outside the CDR3, taken from reference TRBV7-9 and TRBJ2-3): DTGVSQNPRHKITKRGQNVTFRCDPISEHNRLYWYRQTLGQGPEFLTYFQNEAQLEKSRLLSDRFSAERPKGSFSTLEIQRTEQGDSAMYLCASSLEGGTQYFGPGTRLTVL.

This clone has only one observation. The CDR3 loop reads CSVLSPGQGDEQYF. The DNA of the CDR3 is TGCAGTGTCCTCAGTCCGGGACAGGGCGACGAGCAGTACTTC. The gene calls are TRBV20-1 and TRBJ2-7, with 9 bases lining up with TRBD1. The CDR3 consists of 14 residues. The trim removed 7 bases at V and 5 bases at J, leaving 12 bases unmatched. Germline CDR1 and CDR2: DFQATT and SNEGSKA (reference sequence).

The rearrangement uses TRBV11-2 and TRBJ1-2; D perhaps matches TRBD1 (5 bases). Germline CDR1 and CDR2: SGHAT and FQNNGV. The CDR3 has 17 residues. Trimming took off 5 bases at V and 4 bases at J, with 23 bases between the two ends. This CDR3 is CASSPGVTVSGPYGYTF. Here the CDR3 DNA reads TGTGCCAGCAGCCCCGGCGTGACAGTGTCAGGGCCCTATGGCTACACCTTC.

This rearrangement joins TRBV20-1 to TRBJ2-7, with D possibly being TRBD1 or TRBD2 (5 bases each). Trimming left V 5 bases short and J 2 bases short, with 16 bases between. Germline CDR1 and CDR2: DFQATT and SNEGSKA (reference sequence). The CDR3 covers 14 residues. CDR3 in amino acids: CSAPSGRLAYEQYF. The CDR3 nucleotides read TGCAGTGCTCCATCGGGACGCCTCGCCTACGAGCAGTACTTC.

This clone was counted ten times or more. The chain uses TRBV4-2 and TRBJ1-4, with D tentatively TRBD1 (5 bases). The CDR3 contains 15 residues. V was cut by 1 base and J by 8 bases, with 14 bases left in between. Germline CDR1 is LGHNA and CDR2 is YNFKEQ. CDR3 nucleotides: TGTGCCAGCAGCCAAGCGTCGGGGACGGGCGAAAAACTGTTTTTT. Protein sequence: CASSQASGTGEKLFF.